This T cell receptor beta chain was identified during a study of blood T cell repertoires in COVID-19. Per the study methods: Amplification with reference gene primers provided the estimates of nucleated cell counts. Generated by immunoSEQ multiplex PCR, the TCRdb table keeps only in-frame clones and is missing some. V and J calls and clone size are those listed in that table; D and trimming were worked out from the DNA. This sample has about 13,000 clones, with approximately 78% found just once. V was pared by 2 bases and J by 1 base, with 12 bases between. There are 15 residues in the CDR3. Looked up from germline, CDR1 is GTSNPN and CDR2 is SVGIG (reference sequence).

This sequence originates from a human donor in a cohort sampled during active COVID-19. The sequenced sample consisted of peripheral blood. V and J are TRBV30 and TRBJ2-1; a weak D match, TRBD1 (7 bases). CDR3 in amino acids: CAWSQGGPSYNEQFF. The CDR3 nucleotides are TGTGCCTGGAGTCAGGGGGGTCCTTCCTACAATGAGCAGTTCTTC.